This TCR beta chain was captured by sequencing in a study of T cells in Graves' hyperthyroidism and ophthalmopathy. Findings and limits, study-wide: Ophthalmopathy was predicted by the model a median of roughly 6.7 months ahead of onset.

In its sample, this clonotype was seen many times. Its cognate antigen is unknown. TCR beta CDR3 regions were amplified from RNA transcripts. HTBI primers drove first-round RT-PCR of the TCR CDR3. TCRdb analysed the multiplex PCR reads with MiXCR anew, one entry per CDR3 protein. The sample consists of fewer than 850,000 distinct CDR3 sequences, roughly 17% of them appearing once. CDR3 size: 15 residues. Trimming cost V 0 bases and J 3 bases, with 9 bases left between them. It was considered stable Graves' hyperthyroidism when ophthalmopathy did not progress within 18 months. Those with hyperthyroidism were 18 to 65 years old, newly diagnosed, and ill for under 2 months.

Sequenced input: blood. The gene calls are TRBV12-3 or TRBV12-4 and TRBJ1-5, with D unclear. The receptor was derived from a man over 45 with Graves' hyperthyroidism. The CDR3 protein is CASSLAPAFNQPQHF. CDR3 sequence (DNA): TGTGCCAGCAGTTTAGCGCCGGCCTTCAATCAGCCCCAGCATTTT.